This T cell receptor (beta chain) was retrieved from a study of OX40 agonist ivuxolimab in advanced cancers. Study observations and caveats: Clones of CD4+ and CD8+ blood T cells grew by week 6 at doses of 0.1 to 3.0 mg/kg. Expanded clones were, on average, more numerous in CD8+ T cells than in CD4+.

This clone occurred once. Its target is not known. The germline gives CDR1 SGHTA, CDR2 FQGNSA. The CDR3 spans 13 residues. Trimming took off 3 bases at V and 14 bases at J, with 18 bases between the two ends. The repertoire was sequenced with immunoSEQ multiplex PCR; TCRdb's copy has only in-frame clones and lacks some. Here the sample spans 43,000 or so clones, roughly 80% being singletons. The sample here was CD4+ or CD8+ T cells sorted from blood, taken in a trial of the OX40 agonist ivuxolimab. This sequence originates from an adult with an advanced solid tumor such as melanoma, head and neck, liver or kidney cancer. The V and J genes are TRBV7-2 and TRBJ2-3; tentatively, D is TRBD2 (5 bases). CDR3 sequence: CASSFALANVAYF. In nucleotides, the CDR3 is TGTGCCAGCAGCTTTGCCCTAGCAAACGTAGCGTATTTT.